This TCR beta chain was profiled in a study of T cell repertoires in cytomegalovirus infection. Study background: Recently identified HLA-C-restricted CMV epitopes were among the peptides used. Matching HLA type and CMV infection were both indicated by public TCR beta signatures.

TCRdb reanalysed the reads using MiXCR and keeps one entry per CDR3 protein. Among 450,000 to 600,000 distinct CDR3 sequences listed, more than 40% were seen once. Findings and caveats of the study: Cumulative public TCR beta family frequency identified CMV carriers with the relevant HLA. The response measured ex vivo was dominated by TCR beta clonotypes (HLA-C-restricted and CMV-specific).

The V gene end was trimmed by 5 bases and the J gene end by 4 bases; junction bases not matched to a gene: 24. This CDR3 is built from 20 residues. Germline assignment: CDR1 LNHDA and CDR2 SQIVND (reference sequence). Of note for this clonotype: Its antigen is undetermined.

The chain recombines TRBV19 with TRBJ2-7; 9 positions match TRBD1. The TCR was taken from a human donor in good health (CMV status not recorded). Some clones in this sample may be carry-over from other donors' samples. The input for sequencing was cultured PBMCs, taken from culture after CMV antigen stimulation. CDR3 DNA: TGTGCCAGTAGTGGACTTTCCGGGACAGGGAGCTCATTACGCGGATACGAGCAGTACTTC. It codes for CASSGLSGTGSSLRGYEQYF. Supplemented by reference TRBV19 and TRBJ2-7, the full variable domain reads DGGITQSPKYLFRKEGQNVTLSCEQNLNHDAMYWYRQDPGQGLRLIYYSQIVNDFQKGDIAEGYSVSREKKESFPLTVTSAQKNPTAFYLCASSGLSGTGSSLRGYEQYFGPGTRLTVT.